This T cell receptor (beta chain) was profiled in a study of molecular identifiers for immune sequencing clone quantification. Per the germline V gene, CDR1 is SGHRS and CDR2 is YFSETQ. V dropped 4 bases and J dropped 4 bases, with 12 bases sitting between them. The CDR3 runs to 13 residues. For naive CD8 T cells, sorting used the CD8+CD4-CCR7+CD45RA+ phenotype. This clonotype was recorded many times. One entry per CDR3 protein results from TCRdb running MiXCR on the PCR reads. The table shows some 94,000 distinct CDR3 sequences, with roughly 25% occurring only once. This clonotype originated in a human donor in good health. Some libraries in this study had Jurkat cell RNA spiked in. The rearrangement uses TRBV5-1 and TRBJ2-7; possible D gene TRBD2, 5 bases. Input material: naive CD8+ T cells from blood, with Jurkat cell RNA spiked in. As to subset: FACS-sorted CD8+CD4-CCR7+CD45RA+ naive T cells. CDR3 nucleotides: TGCGCCAGCAGCGGAGGATGGGAGTACGAGCAGTACTTC. The encoded protein is CASSGGWEYEQYF.